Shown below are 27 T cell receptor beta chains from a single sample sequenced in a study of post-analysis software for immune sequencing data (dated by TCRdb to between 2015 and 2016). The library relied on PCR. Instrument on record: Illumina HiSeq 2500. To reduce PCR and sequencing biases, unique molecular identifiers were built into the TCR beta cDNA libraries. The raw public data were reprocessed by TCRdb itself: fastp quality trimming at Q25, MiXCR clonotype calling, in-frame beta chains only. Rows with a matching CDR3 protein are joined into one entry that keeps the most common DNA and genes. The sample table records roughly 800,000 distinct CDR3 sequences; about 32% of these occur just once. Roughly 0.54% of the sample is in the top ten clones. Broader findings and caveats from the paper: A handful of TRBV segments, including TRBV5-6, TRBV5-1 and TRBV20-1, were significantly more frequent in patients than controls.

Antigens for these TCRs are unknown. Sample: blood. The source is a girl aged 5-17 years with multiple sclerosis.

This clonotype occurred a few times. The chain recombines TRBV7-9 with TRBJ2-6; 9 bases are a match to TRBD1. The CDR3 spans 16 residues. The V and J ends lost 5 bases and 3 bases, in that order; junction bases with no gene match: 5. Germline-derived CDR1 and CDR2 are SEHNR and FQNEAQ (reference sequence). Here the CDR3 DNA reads TGTGCCAGCAGCCCCGGGACAGGGATTGGGGCCAACGTCCTGACTTTC. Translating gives CASSPGTGIGANVLTF.

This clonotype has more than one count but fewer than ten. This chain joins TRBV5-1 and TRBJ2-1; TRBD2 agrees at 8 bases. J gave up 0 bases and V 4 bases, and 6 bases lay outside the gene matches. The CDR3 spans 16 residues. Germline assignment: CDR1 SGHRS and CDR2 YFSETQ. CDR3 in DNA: TGCGCCAGCAGCGACGGGGGGGCCTTCTCCTACAATGAGCAGTTCTTC. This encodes CASSDGGAFSYNEQFF. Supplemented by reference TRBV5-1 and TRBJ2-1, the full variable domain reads KAGVTQTPRYLIKTRGQQVTLSCSPISGHRSVSWYQQTPGQGLQFLFEYFSETQRNKGNFPGRFSGRQFSNSRSEMNVSTLELGDSALYLCASSDGGAFSYNEQFFGPGTRLTVL.

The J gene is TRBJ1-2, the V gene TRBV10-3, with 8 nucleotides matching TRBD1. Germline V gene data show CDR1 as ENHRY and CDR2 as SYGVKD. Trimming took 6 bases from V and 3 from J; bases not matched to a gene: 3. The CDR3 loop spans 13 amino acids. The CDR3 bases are TGTGCCATCAGGGGGACAGGCGACTATGGCTACACCTTC. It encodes CAIRGTGDYGYTF.

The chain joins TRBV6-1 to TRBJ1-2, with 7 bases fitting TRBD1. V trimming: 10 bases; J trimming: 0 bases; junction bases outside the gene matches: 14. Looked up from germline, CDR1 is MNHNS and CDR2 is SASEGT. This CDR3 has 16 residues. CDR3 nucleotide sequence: TGTGCCACATCGCCCCTACAGGGGTGGGCTAACTATGGCTACACCTTC. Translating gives CATSPLQGWANYGYTF.

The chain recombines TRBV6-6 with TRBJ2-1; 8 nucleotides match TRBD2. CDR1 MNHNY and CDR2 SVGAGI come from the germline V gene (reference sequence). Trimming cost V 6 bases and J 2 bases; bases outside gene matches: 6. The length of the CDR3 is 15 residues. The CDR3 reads CASRKLADTYNEQFF. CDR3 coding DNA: TGTGCCAGCAGGAAACTAGCGGACACCTACAATGAGCAGTTCTTC.

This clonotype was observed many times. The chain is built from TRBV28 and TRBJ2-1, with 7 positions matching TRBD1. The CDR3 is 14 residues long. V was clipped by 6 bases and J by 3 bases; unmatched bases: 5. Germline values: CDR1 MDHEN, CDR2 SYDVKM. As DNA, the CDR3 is TGTGCCAGCAGACCGGACAGGATCTACAATGAGCAGTTCTTC. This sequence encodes CASRPDRIYNEQFF.

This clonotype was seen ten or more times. The CDR3 loop reads CASSLVWYEQYF. In nucleotides, the CDR3 is TGTGCCAGCAGTTTAGTGTGGTACGAGCAGTACTTC. This chain connects TRBV6-6 to TRBJ2-7; D gene uncertain. The CDR3 runs to 12 residues. V was cut by 4 bases and J by 4 bases, with 8 bases left in between. Germline CDR1 reads MNHNY; CDR2 reads SVGAGI (reference sequence).

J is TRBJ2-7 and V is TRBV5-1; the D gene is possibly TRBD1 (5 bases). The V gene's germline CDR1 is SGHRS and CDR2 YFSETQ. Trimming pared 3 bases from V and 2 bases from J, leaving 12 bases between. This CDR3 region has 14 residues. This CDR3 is CASSSMTETYEQYF. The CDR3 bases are TGCGCCAGCAGCTCTATGACAGAGACCTACGAGCAGTACTTC.

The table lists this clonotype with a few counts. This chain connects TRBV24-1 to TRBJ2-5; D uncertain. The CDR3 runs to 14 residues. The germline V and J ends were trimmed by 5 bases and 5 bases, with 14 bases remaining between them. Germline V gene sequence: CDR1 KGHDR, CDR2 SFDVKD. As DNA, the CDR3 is TGTGCCACCAGTGGTCCATCCCCGTGGGAGACCCAGTACTTC. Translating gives CATSGPSPWETQYF.

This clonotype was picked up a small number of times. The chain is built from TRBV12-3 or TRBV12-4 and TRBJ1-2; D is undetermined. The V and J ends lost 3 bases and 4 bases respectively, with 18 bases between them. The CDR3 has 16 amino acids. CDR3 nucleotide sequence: TGTGCCAGCAGTTTTGAGGCGGGAGTCCGGACCTATGGCTACACCTTC. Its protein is CASSFEAGVRTYGYTF.

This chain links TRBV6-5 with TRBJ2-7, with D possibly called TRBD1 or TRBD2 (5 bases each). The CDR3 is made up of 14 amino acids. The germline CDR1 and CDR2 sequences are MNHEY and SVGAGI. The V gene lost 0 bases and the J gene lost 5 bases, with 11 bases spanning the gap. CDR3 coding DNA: TGTGCCAGCAGTTACTCCGGGGCTCTGGACGAGCAGTACTTC. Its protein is CASSYSGALDEQYF.

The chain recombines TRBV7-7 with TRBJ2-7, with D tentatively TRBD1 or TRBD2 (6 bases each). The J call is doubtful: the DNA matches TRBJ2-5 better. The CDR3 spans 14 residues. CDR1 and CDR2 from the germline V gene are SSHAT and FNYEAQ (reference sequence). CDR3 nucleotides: TGTGCCAGCAGCTTATTCGGGGGCGAGGGGACCCAGTACTTC. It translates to CASSLFGGEGTQYF.

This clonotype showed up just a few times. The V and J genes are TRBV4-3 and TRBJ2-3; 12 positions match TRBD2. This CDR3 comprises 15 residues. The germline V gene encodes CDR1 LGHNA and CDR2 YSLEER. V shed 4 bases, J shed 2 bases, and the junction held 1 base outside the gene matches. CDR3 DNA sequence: TGCGCCAGCAGCCGGACTAGCGGGACCACAGATACGCAGTATTTT. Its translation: CASSRTSGTTDTQYF.

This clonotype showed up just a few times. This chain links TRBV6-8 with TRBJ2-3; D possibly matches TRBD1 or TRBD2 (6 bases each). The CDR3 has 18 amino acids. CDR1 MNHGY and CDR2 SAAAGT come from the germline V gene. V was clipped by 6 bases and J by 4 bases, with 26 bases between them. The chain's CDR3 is CASSPGKGEAPRADTQYF. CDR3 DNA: TGTGCCAGCAGCCCCGGAAAGGGGGAGGCCCCCCGGGCAGATACGCAGTATTTT.

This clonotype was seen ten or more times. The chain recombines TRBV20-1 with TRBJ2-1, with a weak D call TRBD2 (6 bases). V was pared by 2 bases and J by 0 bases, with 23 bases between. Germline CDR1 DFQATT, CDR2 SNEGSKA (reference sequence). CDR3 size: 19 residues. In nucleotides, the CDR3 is TGCAGTGCTAGACCAACCTCTTGGACTACTCTGAGCTCCTACAATGAGCAGTTCTTC. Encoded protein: CSARPTSWTTLSSYNEQFF.

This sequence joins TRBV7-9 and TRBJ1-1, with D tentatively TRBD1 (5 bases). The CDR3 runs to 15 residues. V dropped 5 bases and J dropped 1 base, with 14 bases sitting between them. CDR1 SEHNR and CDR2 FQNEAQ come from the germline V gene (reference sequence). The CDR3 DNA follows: TGTGCCAGCAGCCCGCAGACAGTGACGAACACTGAAGCTTTCTTT. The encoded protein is CASSPQTVTNTEAFF.

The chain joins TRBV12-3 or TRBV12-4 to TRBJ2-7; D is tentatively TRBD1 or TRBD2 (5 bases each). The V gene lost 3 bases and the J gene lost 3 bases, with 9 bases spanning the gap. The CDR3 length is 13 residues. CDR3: CASSFGDGYEQYF. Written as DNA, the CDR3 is TGTGCCAGCAGTTTTGGGGACGGCTACGAGCAGTACTTC.

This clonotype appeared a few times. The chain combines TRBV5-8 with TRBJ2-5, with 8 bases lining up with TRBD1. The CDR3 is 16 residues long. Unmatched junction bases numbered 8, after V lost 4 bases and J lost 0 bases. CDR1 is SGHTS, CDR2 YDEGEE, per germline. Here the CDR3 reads CASSPDRGPYQETQYF. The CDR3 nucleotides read TGTGCCAGCAGCCCTGACAGGGGTCCTTACCAAGAGACCCAGTACTTC.

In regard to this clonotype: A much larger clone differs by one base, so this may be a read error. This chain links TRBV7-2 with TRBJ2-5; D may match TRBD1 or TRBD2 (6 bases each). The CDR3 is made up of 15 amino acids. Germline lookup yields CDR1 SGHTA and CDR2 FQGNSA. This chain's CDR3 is CVSSLETGRTETQYF. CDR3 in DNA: TGTGTCAGCAGCTTAGAAACAGGGAGGACCGAGACCCAGTACTTC.

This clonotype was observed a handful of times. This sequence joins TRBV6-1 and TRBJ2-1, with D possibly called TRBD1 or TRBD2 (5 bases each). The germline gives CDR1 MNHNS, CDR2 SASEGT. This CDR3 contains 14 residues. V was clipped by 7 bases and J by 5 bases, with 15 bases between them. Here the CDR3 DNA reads TGTGCCAGCATTTGGGGGACCAGTAACAATGAGCAGTTCTTC. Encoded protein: CASIWGTSNNEQFF.

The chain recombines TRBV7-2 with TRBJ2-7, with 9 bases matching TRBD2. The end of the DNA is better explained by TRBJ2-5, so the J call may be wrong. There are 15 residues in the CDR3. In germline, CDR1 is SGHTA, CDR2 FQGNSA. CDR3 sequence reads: CASSLALAGEETQYF. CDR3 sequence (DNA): TGTGCCAGCAGCTTAGCATTAGCGGGAGAAGAGACCCAGTACTTC.

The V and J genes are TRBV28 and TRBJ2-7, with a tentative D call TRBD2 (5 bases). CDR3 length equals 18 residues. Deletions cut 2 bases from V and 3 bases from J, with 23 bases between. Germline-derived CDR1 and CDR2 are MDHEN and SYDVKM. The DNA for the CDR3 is TGTGCCAGCAGTTTAACCATCGGGTCAAGCGGAGTTAGCTACGAGCAGTACTTC. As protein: CASSLTIGSSGVSYEQYF.

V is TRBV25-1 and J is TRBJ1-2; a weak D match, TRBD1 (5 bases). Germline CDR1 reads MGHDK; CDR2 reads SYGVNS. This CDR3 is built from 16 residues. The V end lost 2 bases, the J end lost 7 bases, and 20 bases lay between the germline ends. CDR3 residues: CASSEVGPAGRSGYTF. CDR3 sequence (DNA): TGTGCCAGCAGTGAAGTTGGCCCCGCAGGGAGAAGTGGCTACACCTTC.

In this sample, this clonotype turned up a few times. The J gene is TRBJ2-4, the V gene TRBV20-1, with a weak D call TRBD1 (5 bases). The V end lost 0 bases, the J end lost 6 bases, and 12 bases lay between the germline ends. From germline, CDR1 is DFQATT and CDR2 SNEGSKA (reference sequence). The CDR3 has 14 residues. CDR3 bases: TGCAGTGCTAGAGATCGGACATGGGGAAACATTCAGTACTTC. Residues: CSARDRTWGNIQYF.

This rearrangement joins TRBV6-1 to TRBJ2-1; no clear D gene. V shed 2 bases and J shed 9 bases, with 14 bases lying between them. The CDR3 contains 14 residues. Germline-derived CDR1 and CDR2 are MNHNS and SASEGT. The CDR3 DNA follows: TGTGCCAGCAGTGAACGGGCTGTTCCGCGTGAGCAGTTCTTC. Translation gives CASSERAVPREQFF.

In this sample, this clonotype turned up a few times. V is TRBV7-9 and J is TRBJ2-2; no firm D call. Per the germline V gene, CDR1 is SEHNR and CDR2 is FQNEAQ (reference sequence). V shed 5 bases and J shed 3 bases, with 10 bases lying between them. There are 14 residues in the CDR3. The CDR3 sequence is CASSPSPDTGELFF. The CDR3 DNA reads TGTGCCAGCAGCCCGTCCCCTGACACCGGGGAGCTGTTTTTT.

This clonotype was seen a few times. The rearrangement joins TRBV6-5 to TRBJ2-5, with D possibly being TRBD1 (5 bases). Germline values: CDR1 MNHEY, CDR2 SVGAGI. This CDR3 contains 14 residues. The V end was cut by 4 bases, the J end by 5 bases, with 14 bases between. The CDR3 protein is CASSFPGQRETQYF. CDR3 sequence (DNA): TGTGCCAGCAGTTTTCCAGGGCAGAGGGAGACCCAGTACTTC.